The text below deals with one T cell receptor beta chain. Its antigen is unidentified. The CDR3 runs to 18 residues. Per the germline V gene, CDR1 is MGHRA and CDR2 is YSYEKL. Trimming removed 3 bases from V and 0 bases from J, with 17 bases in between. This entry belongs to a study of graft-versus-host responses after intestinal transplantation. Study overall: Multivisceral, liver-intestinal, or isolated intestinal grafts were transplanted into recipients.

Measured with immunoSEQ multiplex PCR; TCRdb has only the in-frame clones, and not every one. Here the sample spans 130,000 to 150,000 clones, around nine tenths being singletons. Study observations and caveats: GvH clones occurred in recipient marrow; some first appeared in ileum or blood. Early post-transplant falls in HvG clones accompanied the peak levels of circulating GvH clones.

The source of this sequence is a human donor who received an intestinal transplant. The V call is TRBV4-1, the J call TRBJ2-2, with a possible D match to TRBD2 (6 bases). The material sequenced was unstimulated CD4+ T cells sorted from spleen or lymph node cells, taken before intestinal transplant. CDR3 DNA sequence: TGCGCCAGCAGCCACCAAACCCCGGGACTTACGAACACCGGGGAGCTGTTTTTT. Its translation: CASSHQTPGLTNTGELFF.